This entry concerns a single TCR beta chain. This sample was taken from a study of blood T cell repertoires in COVID-19. Across the study: The analysed material was cDNA or gDNA that came from T cells, B-cell-depleted T cells, or PBMCs.

In germline, CDR1 is SGHRS, CDR2 YFSETQ. V dropped 0 bases and J dropped 2; count of bases not matched to a gene: 5. The CDR3 is made up of 16 amino acids. Profiled with immunoSEQ multiplex PCR; TCRdb holds only in-frame clones, not every one. The sample yields about 59,000 clones, more than 65% seen once. The chain links TRBV5-1 to TRBJ2-3; 8 bases are a match to TRBD2. This sequence originates from a woman in her sixties or seventies with acute or convalescent COVID-19. The sample taken for sequencing was peripheral blood. The DNA for the CDR3 is TGCGCCAGCAGCTTGGCCGATAGCGGGGCCACAGATACGCAGTATTTT. This codes for CASSLADSGATDTQYF.